These 18 T cell receptor beta chains share one sample of origin, sequenced in a study of cytomegalovirus exposure and HLA in healthy donors (TCRdb year 2017). The library was generated by the immunoSEQ multiplex PCR assay. For the multiplex PCR, a mixture combining 60 forward primers for TCR Vbeta segments and 13 reverse primers for TCR Jbeta segments was used. Held by TCRdb, this immuneACCESS table contains in-frame sequences only and omits some clones. Under half of the omission traces to an unresolved V gene where checked; the cause of the rest is unknown. For this sample there are about 120,000 clones; around 62% appear just once. The top ten hold roughly 8.6% of the sample. Sequenced input: PBMCs. These receptors came from a woman aged 40 to 49 in good health and CMV-seropositive.

V usage is TRBV19 and J usage is TRBJ2-5; a possible D gene is TRBD2 (6 bases). Germline lookup yields CDR1 LNHDA and CDR2 SQIVND (reference sequence). The length of the CDR3 is 13 residues. V lost 3 bases and J lost 7, with 12 bases in between. CDR3 sequence reads: CASSISSVGTQYF. CDR3 bases: TGTGCCAGTAGTATTTCTAGCGTGGGGACCCAGTACTTC.

Details on this clone: The same CDR3 also results from other DNA sequences found in this sample. This chain uses TRBV27 with TRBJ1-2; D is undetermined. Trimming removed 5 bases from V and 11 bases from J, with 21 bases in between. Germline lookup yields CDR1 MNHEY and CDR2 SMNVEV (reference sequence). CDR3 length equals 14 residues. The CDR3 region has the DNA TGTGCCAGCAGTGACCTGGTCCCTCAGTCGGAGTACACCTTC. Its translation: CASSDLVPQSEYTF.

The chain joins TRBV6-5 to TRBJ2-1, with a weak D call TRBD2 (6 bases). Germline values: CDR1 MNHEY, CDR2 SVGAGI. The V gene lost 5 bases and the J gene lost 5 bases, with 16 bases spanning the gap. This CDR3 comprises 15 residues. CDR3 in amino acids: CASSAYPGLDNEQFF. The CDR3 region has the DNA TGTGCCAGCAGTGCATACCCGGGACTCGACAATGAGCAGTTCTTC.

The CDR3 DNA is TGTGCCAGCAGCGGCCCCGGGATAAACACCGGGGAGCTGTTTTTT. Amino acid sequence: CASSGPGINTGELFF. The genes are TRBV9 and TRBJ2-2, with D maybe TRBD2 (5 bases). The CDR3 is 15 amino acids. CDR1 is SGDLS, CDR2 YYNGEE, per germline. V was shortened by 3 bases and J by 2 bases, with 11 bases between the two germline ends.

Here the CDR3 DNA reads TGTGCCAGCAGCCTCGGGGGTTGGGCAGGGGGCCTAGGGGCTGAAGCTTTCTTT. This translates into CASSLGGWAGGLGAEAFF. The chain joins TRBV7-6 to TRBJ1-1, with 8 positions matching TRBD1. V lost 5 bases and J lost 6; bases outside the gene matches: 20. Germline CDR1 SGHVS, CDR2 FNYEAQ. The CDR3 has 18 residues.

The rearrangement uses TRBV2 and TRBJ2-7, with D perhaps TRBD2 (6 bases). With 6 bases removed from V and 6 bases from J, the gap between germline ends came to 15 bases. CDR1 and CDR2 from the germline V gene are SNHLY and FYNNEI. The CDR3 is 13 amino acids. CDR3 DNA sequence: TGTGCCAGCAGAACTACGGACTACGGCGAGCAGTACTTC. The encoded protein is CASRTTDYGEQYF.

This chain connects TRBV10-1 to TRBJ2-3; TRBD2 is a possible D gene (6 bases). Germline CDR1 reads WNHNN; CDR2 reads SYGVQD (reference sequence). The CDR3 is 16 amino acids. Deletions cut 4 bases from V and 7 bases from J, with 21 bases between. The CDR3 here is CASSGGSGREGNTQYF. The CDR3 nucleotides read TGCGCCAGCAGTGGAGGATCCGGGAGAGAGGGAAATACGCAGTATTTT.

V is TRBV19 and J is TRBJ2-2; 7 bases match TRBD1. This CDR3 has 15 residues. Trimming at V came to 2 bases and at J to 6 bases, leaving 6 bases not matched to a gene. Germline lookup yields CDR1 LNHDA and CDR2 SQIVND (reference sequence). The chain's CDR3 is CASSITRQGAGELFF. CDR3 DNA sequence: TGTGCCAGTAGTATAACCCGACAGGGAGCCGGGGAGCTGTTTTTT.

The chain links TRBV4-2 to TRBJ2-3; 8 positions agree with TRBD2. The CDR3 spans 17 residues. CDR1 is LGHNA and CDR2 is YNFKEQ in the germline V gene. V dropped 0 bases and J dropped 0; count of bases not matched to a gene: 5. CDR3 coding DNA: TGTGCCAGCAGCCAAGACCTAGCGGGCTTTAGCACAGATACGCAGTATTTT. Protein: CASSQDLAGFSTDTQYF.

This chain uses TRBV28 with TRBJ2-5; TRBD2 agrees at 10 bases. This CDR3 region has 16 residues. Trimming at V came to 3 bases and at J to 5 bases, leaving 9 bases not matched to a gene. Germline-derived CDR1 and CDR2 are MDHEN and SYDVKM. The CDR3 spells CASSFLDLAGEETQYF. In DNA, the CDR3 is TGTGCCAGCAGTTTTCTTGATCTAGCGGGAGAGGAGACCCAGTACTTC.

The J gene is TRBJ2-7, the V gene TRBV7-9; 7 bases agree with TRBD2. The CDR3 covers 17 residues. V gave up 5 bases and J gave up 4 bases; unmatched junction bases: 17. Germline CDR1 and CDR2: SEHNR and FQNEAQ (reference sequence). CDR3 sequence: CASSQTSERAKPYEQYF. Here the CDR3 DNA reads TGTGCCAGCAGCCAAACTAGCGAGAGGGCCAAACCGTACGAGCAGTACTTC.

The gene calls are TRBV6-1 and TRBJ1-2; D perhaps matches TRBD1 (6 bases). Trimming took off 6 bases at V and 4 bases at J, with 24 bases between the two ends. CDR1 is MNHNS, CDR2 SASEGT, per germline. The CDR3 is 17 residues long. The CDR3 region has the DNA TGTGCCAGCAGCGAAAGCCGTCGGACAGCCACTCCCTATGGCTACACCTTC. It codes for CASSESRRTATPYGYTF.

This clone appeared a few times. V and J are TRBV2 and TRBJ2-1, with D possibly matching TRBD2 (6 bases). Per the germline V gene, CDR1 is SNHLY and CDR2 is FYNNEI. This CDR3 has 14 residues. V dropped 5 bases and J dropped 1 base, with 9 bases sitting between them. CDR3 loop: CASSPGVSYNEQFF. Here the CDR3 DNA reads TGTGCCAGCAGTCCGGGAGTGTCCTACAATGAGCAGTTCTTC.

The J gene is TRBJ1-5, the V gene TRBV10-3, with unresolved D. The CDR3 covers 15 residues. Per the germline V gene, CDR1 is ENHRY and CDR2 is SYGVKD. Trimming shortened V by 3 bases and J by 0 bases, and 9 bases separated the two germline ends. CDR3 nucleotides: TGTGCCATCAGTGATGAGACATTTAGCAATCAGCCCCAGCATTTT. This encodes CAISDETFSNQPQHF.

This chain uses TRBV11-1 with TRBJ2-1, with 15 bases matching TRBD2. V was pared by 4 bases and J by 5 bases, with 6 bases of the junction left unmatched. Germline-derived CDR1 and CDR2 are SGHAT and FQDESV (reference sequence). The CDR3 has 17 residues. This chain's CDR3 is CASSSKRTSGGDNEQFF. The CDR3 nucleotides read TGTGCCAGCAGCTCAAAGAGGACTAGCGGGGGGGACAATGAGCAGTTCTTC.

The chain has TRBV11-3 and TRBJ2-1; TRBD2 matches at 13 bases. The CDR3 totals 17 residues. Germline trimming cut 5 bases from V and 1 base from J; bases unmatched to any gene: 5. Germline-derived CDR1 and CDR2 are SGHNT and YENEEA. The CDR3 protein is CASSQTSGRASYNEQFF. CDR3 sequence (DNA): TGTGCCAGCAGCCAAACTAGCGGGAGGGCTTCCTACAATGAGCAGTTCTTC.

The V and J genes are TRBV7-2 and TRBJ1-2; D is ambiguous. V was pared by 4 bases and J by 5 bases, with 8 bases between. This CDR3 comprises 12 residues. The V gene's germline CDR1 is SGHTA and CDR2 FQGNSA. The CDR3 loop reads CASSYYGYGYTF. The CDR3 coding sequence is TGTGCCAGCAGCTACTACGGTTATGGCTACACCTTC.

This clone has only a few counts. The rearrangement joins TRBV7-8 to TRBJ2-5, with 7 bases fitting TRBD2. Unmatched junction bases numbered 5, after V lost 5 bases and J lost 2 bases. The germline V gene encodes CDR1 SGHVS and CDR2 FQNEAQ. The CDR3 loop spans 14 amino acids. CDR3 bases: TGTGCCAGCAGCCTCCTGGGGGGGCAAGAGACCCAGTACTTC. Protein: CASSLLGGQETQYF.